The entry below describes one TCR beta chain. The data are from a study of blood T cell repertoires in COVID-19. At the level of the study: Specimens from acute and convalescent COVID-19 originated in the United States, Italy and Spain. From T cells, B-cell-depleted T cells, or PBMCs came the material, which was cDNA or gDNA.

Original data processing: Nucleated cell counts were estimated from reference gene primer amplification. The protocol was immunoSEQ multiplex PCR, while the TCRdb copy is restricted to in-frame clones and leaves out a portion. V and J calls and clone size are those listed in that table; D and trimming were worked out from the DNA. Of 50,000 to 60,000 clones listed, 88% are singletons. This CDR3 contains 14 residues. With 6 bases removed from V and 4 bases from J, the gap between germline ends came to 15 bases. Germline CDR1 is SEHNR and CDR2 is FQNEAQ (reference sequence). Sequenced sample: peripheral blood. This chain joins TRBV7-9 and TRBJ1-1; D is possibly TRBD1 (5 bases). This TCR was recovered from a man between 60 and 75 years old with active COVID-19. In DNA form, the CDR3 reads TGTGCCAGCAGTCGCGACAGTTTTTTCACTGAAGCTTTCTTT. It codes for CASSRDSFFTEAFF.